This entry is about one T cell receptor (beta chain). Its antigen is currently unknown. These data belong to a study of T cells in Graves' hyperthyroidism and ophthalmopathy. General study findings and limits: Most thyroid clonotypes expanded above 0.001 appeared in blood too. The model's output predicted ophthalmopathy at a median of about 6.5 months prior to onset.

There were TCR beta CDR3 regions amplified from RNA transcripts. The HTBI primer set was used in a first-round RT-PCR of the TCR CDR3. TCRdb called the multiplex PCR reads again in MiXCR, with one record for every CDR3 protein. The sample has 210,000 or so distinct CDR3 sequences, 17% seen once. Across 18 months, stable Graves' hyperthyroidism was marked by no progression to ophthalmopathy. This receptor was obtained from a man in his forties or fifties with Graves' hyperthyroidism. The sequencing input was blood.

This CDR3 reads CASSLGGGLWTGELFF. The DNA for the CDR3 is TGTGCCAGCAGCTTGGGTGGGGGCCTGTGGACCGGGGAGCTGTTTTTT. The gene calls are TRBV7-9 and TRBJ2-2; maybe TRBD1 (6 bases). The CDR3 runs to 16 residues. V was shortened by 3 bases and J by 5 bases, with 16 bases between the two germline ends. Germline V gene sequence: CDR1 SEHNR, CDR2 FQNEAQ (reference sequence). Full variable domain (missing parts from reference TRBV7-9 and TRBJ2-2): DTGVSQNPRHKITKRGQNVTFRCDPISEHNRLYWYRQTLGQGPEFLTYFQNEAQLEKSRLLSDRFSAERPKGSFSTLEIQRTEQGDSAMYLCASSLGGGLWTGELFFGEGSRLTVL.